The 3 T cell receptor beta chains in this list originate from one sample, sequenced in a study of T-cell reconstitution after alpha-beta-depleted transplantation in children. Library preparation (for TCRbeta) was performed with unique molecular identifiers. TCRdb called the PCR reads again in MiXCR, with one record for every CDR3 protein. The table records 540,000 or so distinct CDR3 sequences, 23% of them present only once. The source material was PBMCs, mostly from graft donor cells, sampled 360 days after TCRalphabeta/CD19-depleted stem cell transplant. These receptors came from a boy in the first two years of life who had a stem cell transplant for acute myeloid leukemia, so the T cells may come from the graft donor.

V gene TRBV5-1 combines with J gene TRBJ1-6, with 8 positions matching TRBD1. The J segment lost 5 bases and the V segment lost 1 base, leaving 5 bases of the junction unmatched. Germline V gives CDR1 SGHRS, CDR2 YFSETQ. This CDR3 is 16 amino acids long. The CDR3 bases are TGCGCCAGCAGCTTGTTTCCAGGGGGCGATAATTCACCCCTCCACTTT. Encoded protein: CASSLFPGGDNSPLHF.

This clonotype showed up many times. The chain recombines TRBV29-1 with TRBJ2-7, with a tentative D call TRBD2 (5 bases). The CDR3 runs to 13 residues. Per germline, CDR1 SQVTM and CDR2 ANQGSEA. V was clipped by 0 bases and J by 0 bases, with 6 bases between them. DNA of the CDR3: TGCAGCGTTGAAGATAGCGCCTCCTACGAGCAGTACTTC. Protein product: CSVEDSASYEQYF.

This clonotype was seen repeatedly, ten times or more. The chain carries TRBV11-1 and TRBJ2-1; the D is unclear. Trimming pared 5 bases from V and 5 bases from J, leaving 7 bases between. CDR1 is SGHAT, CDR2 FQDESV, per germline (reference sequence). CDR3 length equals 12 residues. CDR3 amino acids: CASSRFNNEQFF. Here the CDR3 DNA reads TGTGCCAGCAGCCGATTTAACAATGAGCAGTTCTTC.